The text below deals with one T cell receptor (beta chain). Its antigen is currently unknown. Germline V gene lookup returns CDR1 SGHRS and CDR2 YFSETQ. This CDR3 region has 13 residues. J gave up 4 bases and V 5 bases, and 5 bases lay outside the gene matches. Sequencing was performed with immunoSEQ multiplex PCR; in TCRdb, only in-frame clones are kept and a portion is missing. The sample lists roughly 150,000 clones, about 87% occurring once. These data belong to a study of T cell responses to AZD1222 COVID-19 vaccine. General study results and limits: Clonal diversity was possibly underestimated, and the donors were mostly white British, with more females. Only 5 or 6 individuals given AZD1222 were seropositive at baseline. No repertoire was sampled before or during the peak T cell response, only after it. Variant regions that are unmutated are reportedly the target of nearly half of spike-specific TCRs.

This chain connects TRBV5-1 to TRBJ2-7; 8 bases align to TRBD2. The receptor was derived from an adult in good health. This specimen consisted of peripheral blood, obtained on day 0 of MenACWY control vaccination. The CDR3 DNA is TGCGCCAGCAGAGCGGGAGTAGCGTACGAGCAGTACTTC. Its translation: CASRAGVAYEQYF.